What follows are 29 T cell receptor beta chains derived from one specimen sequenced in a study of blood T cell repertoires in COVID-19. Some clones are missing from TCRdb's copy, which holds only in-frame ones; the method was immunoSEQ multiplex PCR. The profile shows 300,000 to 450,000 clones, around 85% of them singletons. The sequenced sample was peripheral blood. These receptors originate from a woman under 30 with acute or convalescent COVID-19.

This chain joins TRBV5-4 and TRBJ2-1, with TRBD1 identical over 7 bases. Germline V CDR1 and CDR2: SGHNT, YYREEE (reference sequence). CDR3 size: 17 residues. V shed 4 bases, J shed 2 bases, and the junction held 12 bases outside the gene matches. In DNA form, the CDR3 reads TGTGCCAGCAGCCCACGGACAGGACCAAGAGCCTACAATGAGCAGTTCTTC. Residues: CASSPRTGPRAYNEQFF.

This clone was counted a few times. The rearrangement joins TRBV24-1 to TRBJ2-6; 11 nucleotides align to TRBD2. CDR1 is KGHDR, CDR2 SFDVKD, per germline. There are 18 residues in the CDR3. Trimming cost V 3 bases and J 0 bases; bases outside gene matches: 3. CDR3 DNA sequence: TGTGCCACCAGTGATCGGACTAGCGGGCACTCTGGGGCCAACGTCCTGACTTTC. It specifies CATSDRTSGHSGANVLTF.

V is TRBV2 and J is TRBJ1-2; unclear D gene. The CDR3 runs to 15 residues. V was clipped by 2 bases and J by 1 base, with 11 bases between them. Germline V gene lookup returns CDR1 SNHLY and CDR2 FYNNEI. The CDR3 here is CASSEKYIFNYGYTF. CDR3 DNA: TGTGCCAGCAGTGAAAAATACATTTTTAACTATGGCTACACCTTC.

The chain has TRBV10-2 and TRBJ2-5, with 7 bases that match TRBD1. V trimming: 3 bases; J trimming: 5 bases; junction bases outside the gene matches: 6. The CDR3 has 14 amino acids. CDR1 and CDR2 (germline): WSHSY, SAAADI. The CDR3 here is CASSEEGAVETQYF. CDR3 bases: TGCGCCAGCAGTGAAGAGGGGGCTGTGGAGACCCAGTACTTC.

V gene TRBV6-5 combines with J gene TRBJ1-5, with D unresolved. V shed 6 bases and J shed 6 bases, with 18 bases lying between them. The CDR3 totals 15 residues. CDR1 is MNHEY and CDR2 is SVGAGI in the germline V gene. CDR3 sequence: CASSPAALAGQPQHF. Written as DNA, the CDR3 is TGTGCCAGCAGCCCCGCGGCTTTAGCGGGTCAGCCCCAGCATTTT.

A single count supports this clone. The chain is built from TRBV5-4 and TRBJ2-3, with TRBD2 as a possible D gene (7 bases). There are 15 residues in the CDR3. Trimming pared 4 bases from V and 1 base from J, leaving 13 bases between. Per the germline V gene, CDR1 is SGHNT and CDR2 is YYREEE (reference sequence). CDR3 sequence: CASSTGGGGTDTQYF. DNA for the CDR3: TGTGCCAGCAGCACGGGCGGGGGCGGCACAGATACGCAGTATTTT.

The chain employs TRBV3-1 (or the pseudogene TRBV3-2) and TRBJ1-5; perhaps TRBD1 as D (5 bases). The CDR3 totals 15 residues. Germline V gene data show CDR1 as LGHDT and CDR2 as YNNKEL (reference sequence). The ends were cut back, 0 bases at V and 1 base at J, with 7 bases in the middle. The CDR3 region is CASSQDRASNQPQHF. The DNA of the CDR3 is TGTGCCAGCAGCCAAGACAGGGCAAGCAATCAGCCCCAGCATTTT.

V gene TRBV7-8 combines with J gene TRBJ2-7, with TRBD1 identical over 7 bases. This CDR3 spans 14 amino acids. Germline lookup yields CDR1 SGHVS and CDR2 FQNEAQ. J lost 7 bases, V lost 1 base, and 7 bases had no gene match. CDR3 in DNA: TGTGCCAGCAGCTTAGGACAGGGCTTGGGGGAGCAGTACTTC. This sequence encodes CASSLGQGLGEQYF. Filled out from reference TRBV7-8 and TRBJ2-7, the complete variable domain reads GAGVSQSPRYKVAKRGQDVALRCDPISGHVSLFWYQQALGQGPEFLTYFQNEAQLDKSGLPSDRFFAERPEGSVSTLKIQRTQQEDSAVYLCASSLGQGLGEQYFGPGTRLTVT.

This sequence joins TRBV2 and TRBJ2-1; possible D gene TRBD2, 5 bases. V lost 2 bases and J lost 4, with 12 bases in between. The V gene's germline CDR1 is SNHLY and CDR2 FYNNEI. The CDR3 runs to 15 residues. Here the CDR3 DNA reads TGTGCCAGCAGTGAATGGGCCAGAGGGTACAATGAGCAGTTCTTC. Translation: CASSEWARGYNEQFF.

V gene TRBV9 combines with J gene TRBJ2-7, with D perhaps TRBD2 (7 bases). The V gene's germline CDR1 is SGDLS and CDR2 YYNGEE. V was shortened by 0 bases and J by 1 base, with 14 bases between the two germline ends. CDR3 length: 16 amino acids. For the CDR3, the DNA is TGTGCCAGCAGCGTAGGGGGGGCTAGCGGATCCTACGAGCAGTACTTC. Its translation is CASSVGGASGSYEQYF.

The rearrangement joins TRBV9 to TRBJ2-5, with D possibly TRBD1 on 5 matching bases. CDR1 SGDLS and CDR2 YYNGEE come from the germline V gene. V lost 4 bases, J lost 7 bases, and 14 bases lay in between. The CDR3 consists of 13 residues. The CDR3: CASSPRQPGTQYF. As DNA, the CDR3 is TGTGCCAGCAGCCCCCGACAGCCCGGGACCCAGTACTTC.

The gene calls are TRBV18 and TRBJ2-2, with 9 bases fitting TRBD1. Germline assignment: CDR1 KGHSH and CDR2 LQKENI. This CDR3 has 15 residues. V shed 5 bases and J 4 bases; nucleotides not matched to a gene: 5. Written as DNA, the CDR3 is TGTGCCAGCTCATCCGGGACAGGGATCACCGGGGAGCTGTTTTTT. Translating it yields CASSSGTGITGELFF.

This chain's CDR3 is CAWSAGTGGRAFF. The CDR3 DNA reads as TGTGCCTGGAGTGCCGGGACAGGTGGGCGAGCTTTCTTT. The rearrangement joins TRBV30 to TRBJ1-1; 8 nucleotides match TRBD1. The V gene's germline CDR1 is GTSNPN and CDR2 SVGIG (reference sequence). The CDR3 loop spans 13 amino acids. With 1 base clipped from V and 10 bases from J, the junction kept 8 bases outside the gene matches.

The CDR3: CATSRVAGALETQYF. The CDR3 DNA sequence: TGTGCCACCAGCCGAGTGGCGGGGGCCCTGGAGACCCAGTACTTC. The rearrangement joins TRBV15 to TRBJ2-5, with D possibly TRBD2 on 7 matching bases. The germline V gene has CDR1 LNHNV and CDR2 YYDKDF (reference sequence). This CDR3 contains 15 residues. Deletions cut 5 bases from V and 5 bases from J, with 18 bases between.

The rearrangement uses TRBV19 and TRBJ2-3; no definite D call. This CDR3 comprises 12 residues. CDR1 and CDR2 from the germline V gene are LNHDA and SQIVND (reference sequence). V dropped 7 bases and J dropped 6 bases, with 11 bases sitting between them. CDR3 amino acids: CASISNYDTQYF. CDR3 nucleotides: TGTGCCAGTATTAGTAACTACGATACGCAGTATTTT.

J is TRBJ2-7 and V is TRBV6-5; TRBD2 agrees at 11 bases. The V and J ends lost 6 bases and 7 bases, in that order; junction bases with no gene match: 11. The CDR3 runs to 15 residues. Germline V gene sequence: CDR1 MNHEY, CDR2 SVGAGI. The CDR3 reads CASRPLAGVGREQYF. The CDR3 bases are TGTGCCAGCAGGCCACTAGCGGGGGTAGGACGGGAGCAGTACTTC.

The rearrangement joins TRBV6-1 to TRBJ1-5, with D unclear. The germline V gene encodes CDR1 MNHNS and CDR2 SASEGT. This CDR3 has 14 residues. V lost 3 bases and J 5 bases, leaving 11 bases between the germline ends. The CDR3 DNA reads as TGTGCCAGCAGTGATGGCAGGAATTATCAGCCCCAGCATTTT. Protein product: CASSDGRNYQPQHF.

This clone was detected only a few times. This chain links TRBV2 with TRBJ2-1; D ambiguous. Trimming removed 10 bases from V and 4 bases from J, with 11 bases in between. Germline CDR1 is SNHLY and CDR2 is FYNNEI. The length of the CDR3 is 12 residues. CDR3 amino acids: CATSTLYNEQFF. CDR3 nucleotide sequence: TGTGCCACCAGCACTCTTTACAATGAGCAGTTCTTC.

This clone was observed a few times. The DNA of the CDR3 is TGTGCCAGCAGTGACCGGGACAGGTCTGGCTACACCTTC. Residues: CASSDRDRSGYTF. V is TRBV25-1 and J is TRBJ1-2, with TRBD1 matching over 8 bases. V gave up 3 bases and J gave up 7 bases; unmatched junction bases: 4. Germline CDR1 MGHDK, CDR2 SYGVNS. The CDR3 is made up of 13 amino acids.

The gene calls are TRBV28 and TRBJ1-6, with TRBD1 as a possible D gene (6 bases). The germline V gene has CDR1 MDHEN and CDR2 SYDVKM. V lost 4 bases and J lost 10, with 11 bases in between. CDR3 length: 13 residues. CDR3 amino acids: CASSWTAESPLHF. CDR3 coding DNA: TGTGCCAGCAGTTGGACAGCCGAGTCACCCCTCCACTTT.

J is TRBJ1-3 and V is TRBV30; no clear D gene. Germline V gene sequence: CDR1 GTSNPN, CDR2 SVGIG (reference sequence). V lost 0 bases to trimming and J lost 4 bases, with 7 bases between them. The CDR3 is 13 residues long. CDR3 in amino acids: CAWSVTDGNTIYF. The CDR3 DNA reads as TGTGCCTGGAGTGTTACAGACGGAAACACCATATATTTT.

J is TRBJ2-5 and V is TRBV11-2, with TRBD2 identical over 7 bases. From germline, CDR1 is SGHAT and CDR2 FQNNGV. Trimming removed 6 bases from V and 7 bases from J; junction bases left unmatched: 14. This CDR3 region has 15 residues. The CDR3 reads CASSLDGLEEGTQYF. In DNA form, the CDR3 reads TGTGCCAGCAGTCTTGACGGACTAGAAGAGGGGACCCAGTACTTC.

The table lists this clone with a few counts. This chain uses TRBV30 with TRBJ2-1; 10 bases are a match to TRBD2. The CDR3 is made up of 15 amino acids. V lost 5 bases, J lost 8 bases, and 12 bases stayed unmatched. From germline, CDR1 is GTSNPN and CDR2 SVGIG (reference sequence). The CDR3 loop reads CAWGIGAGGPHEQFF. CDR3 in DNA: TGTGCCTGGGGTATTGGAGCGGGGGGGCCGCATGAGCAGTTCTTC.

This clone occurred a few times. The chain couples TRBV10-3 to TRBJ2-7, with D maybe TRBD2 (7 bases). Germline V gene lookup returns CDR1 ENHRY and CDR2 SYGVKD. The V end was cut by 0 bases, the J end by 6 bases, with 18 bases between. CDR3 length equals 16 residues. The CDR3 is CAISESDGGREVEQYF. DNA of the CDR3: TGTGCCATCAGTGAGTCGGACGGGGGGCGCGAGGTCGAGCAGTACTTC.

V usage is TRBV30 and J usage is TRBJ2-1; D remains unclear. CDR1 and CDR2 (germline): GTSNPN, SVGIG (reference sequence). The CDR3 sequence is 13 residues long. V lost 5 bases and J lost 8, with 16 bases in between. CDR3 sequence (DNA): TGTGCCTGGGACGGCCCGCGGCTCGATGAGCAGTTCTTC. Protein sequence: CAWDGPRLDEQFF. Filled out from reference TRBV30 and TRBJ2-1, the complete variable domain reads SQTIHQWPATLVQPVGSPLSLECTVEGTSNPNLYWYRQAAGRGLQLLFYSVGIGQISSEVPQNLSASRPQDRQFILSSKKLLLSDSGFYLCAWDGPRLDEQFFGPGTRLTVL.

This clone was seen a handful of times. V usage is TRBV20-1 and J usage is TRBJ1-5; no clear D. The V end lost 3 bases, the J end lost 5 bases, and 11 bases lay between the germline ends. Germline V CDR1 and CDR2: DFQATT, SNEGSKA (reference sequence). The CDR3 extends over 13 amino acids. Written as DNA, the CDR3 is TGCAGTGCTAGTCCCAGTTATGATCAGCCCCAGCATTTT. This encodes CSASPSYDQPQHF.

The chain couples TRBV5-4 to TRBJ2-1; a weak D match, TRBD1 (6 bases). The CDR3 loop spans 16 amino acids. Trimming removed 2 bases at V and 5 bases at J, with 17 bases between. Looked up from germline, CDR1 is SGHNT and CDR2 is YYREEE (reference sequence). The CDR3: CASSLKSRGTDNEQFF. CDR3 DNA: TGTGCCAGCAGCTTAAAGTCCAGGGGTACTGACAATGAGCAGTTCTTC.

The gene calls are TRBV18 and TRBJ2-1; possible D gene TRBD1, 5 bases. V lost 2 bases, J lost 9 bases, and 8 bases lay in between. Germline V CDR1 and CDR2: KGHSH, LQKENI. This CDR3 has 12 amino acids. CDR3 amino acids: CASSPGAPEQFF. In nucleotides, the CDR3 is TGTGCCAGCTCACCAGGGGCCCCTGAGCAGTTCTTC.

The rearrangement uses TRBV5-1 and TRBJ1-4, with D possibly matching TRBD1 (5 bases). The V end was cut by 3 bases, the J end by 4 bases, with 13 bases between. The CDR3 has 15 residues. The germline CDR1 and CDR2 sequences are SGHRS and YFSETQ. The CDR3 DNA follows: TGCGCCAGCAGCTGGGGAGGGGCCCATAATGAAAAACTGTTTTTT. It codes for CASSWGGAHNEKLFF.